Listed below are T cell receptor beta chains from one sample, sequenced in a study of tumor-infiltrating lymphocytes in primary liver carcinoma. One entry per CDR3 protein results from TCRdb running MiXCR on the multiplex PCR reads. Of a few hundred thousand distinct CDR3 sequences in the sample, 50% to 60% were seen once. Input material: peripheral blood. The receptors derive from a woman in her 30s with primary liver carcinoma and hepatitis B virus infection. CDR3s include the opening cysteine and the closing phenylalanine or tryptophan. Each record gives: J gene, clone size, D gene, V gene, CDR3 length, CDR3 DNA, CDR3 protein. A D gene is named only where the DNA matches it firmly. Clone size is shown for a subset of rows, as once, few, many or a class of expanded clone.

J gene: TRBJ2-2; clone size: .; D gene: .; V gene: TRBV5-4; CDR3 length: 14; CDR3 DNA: TGTGCCGGCAGCAACCAGGGGCCGGGCGGGGAGCTGTTTTTT; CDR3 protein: CAGSNQGPGGELFF
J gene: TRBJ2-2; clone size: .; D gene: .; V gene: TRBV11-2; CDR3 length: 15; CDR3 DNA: TGTGCCAGCACCTCTACTCCAGCGAGCACCGGGGAGCCGTTTTTT; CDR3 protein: CASTSTPASTGEPFF
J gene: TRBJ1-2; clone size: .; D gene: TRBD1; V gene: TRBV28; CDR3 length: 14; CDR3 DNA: TGTGCCAGCAGCGAACAGGGGTGGGCGAATGGCTACACCTTC; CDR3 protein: CASSEQGWANGYTF
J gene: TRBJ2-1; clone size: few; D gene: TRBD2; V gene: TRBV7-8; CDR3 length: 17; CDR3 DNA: TGTGCCAGCAGCCTAGAGGGACTAGCGGGAGCGGTCTTTGAGCAGTTCTTC; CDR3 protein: CASSLEGLAGAVFEQFF
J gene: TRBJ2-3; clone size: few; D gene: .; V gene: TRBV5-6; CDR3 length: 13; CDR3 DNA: TGTGCCAGCAGCTCATGGTACACAGATACGCAGTATTTT; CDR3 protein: CASSSWYTDTQYF
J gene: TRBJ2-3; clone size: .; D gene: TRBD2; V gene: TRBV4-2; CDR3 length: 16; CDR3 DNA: TGTCCCAGCAGCCGGCGACTAGCGGGCAGCACAGATACGCGGCATTTT; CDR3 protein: CPSSRRLAGSTDTRHF
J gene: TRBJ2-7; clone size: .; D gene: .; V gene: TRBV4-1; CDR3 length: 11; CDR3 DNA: TGCGCCAGCAGTTCAACCTACGAGCAGCACTTC; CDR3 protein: CASSSTYEQHF
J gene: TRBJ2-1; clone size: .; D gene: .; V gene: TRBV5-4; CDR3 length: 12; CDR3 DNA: TGTGCCAGCAGCTACGACTTGGGTGAGCAGTTCTTC; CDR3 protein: CASSYDLGEQFF
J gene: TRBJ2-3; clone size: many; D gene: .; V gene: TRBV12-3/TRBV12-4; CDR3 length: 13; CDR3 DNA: TGTGCCAGCAGCCCCCCCGTTGGATATACGCAGTATTTT; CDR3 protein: CASSPPVGYTQYF
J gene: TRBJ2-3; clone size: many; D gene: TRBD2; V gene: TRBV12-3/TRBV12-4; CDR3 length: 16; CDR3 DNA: TGTGCCAGCAGTCGGGGGGCTAGCGGGAGCACAGATACGCAGTATTTT; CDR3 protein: CASSRGASGSTDTQYF
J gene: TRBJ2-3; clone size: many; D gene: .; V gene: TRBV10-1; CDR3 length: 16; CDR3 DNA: .; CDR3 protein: CASSESVFWPTDTQYF
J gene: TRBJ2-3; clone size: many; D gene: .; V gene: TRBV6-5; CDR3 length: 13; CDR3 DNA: TGTGCCAGCAGTTCCCAGATCGCAGATACGCAGTATTTT; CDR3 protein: CASSSQIADTQYF
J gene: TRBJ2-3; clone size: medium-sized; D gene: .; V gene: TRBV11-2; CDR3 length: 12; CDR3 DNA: TGTGCCAGCAGCTTAGGGACAGATACGCAGTATTTT; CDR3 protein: CASSLGTDTQYF
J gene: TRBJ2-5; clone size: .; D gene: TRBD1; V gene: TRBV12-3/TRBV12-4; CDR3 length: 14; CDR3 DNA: TGTGCCAGTAGCCGGGGACAGGGGTTAGTGACCCAGTACTTC; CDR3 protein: CASSRGQGLVTQYF
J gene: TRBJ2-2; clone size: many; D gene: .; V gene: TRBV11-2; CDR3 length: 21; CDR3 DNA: TGTGCCAGCAGCCCCCCACAAACTAGGCCGCTATACCGGGCGAACACCGGGGAGCTGTTTTTT; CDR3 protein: CASSPPQTRPLYRANTGELFF
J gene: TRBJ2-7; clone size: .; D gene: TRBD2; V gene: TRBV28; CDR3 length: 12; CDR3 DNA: TGTGCCAGCCACTCGGGGGGAAAGGTGCAGTACTTC; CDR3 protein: CASHSGGKVQYF
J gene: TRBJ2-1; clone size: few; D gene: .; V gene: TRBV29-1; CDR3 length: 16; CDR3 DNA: TGCAGCGGGTGGGCCGCAAAGGGGGACACCTACAATGAGCAGTTCTTC; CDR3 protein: CSGWAAKGDTYNEQFF
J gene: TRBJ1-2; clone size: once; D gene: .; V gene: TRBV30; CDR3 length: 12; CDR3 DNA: TGTGCCTGGAGGGGAGGGGATTATGGCTACACCTTC; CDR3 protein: CAWRGGDYGYTF
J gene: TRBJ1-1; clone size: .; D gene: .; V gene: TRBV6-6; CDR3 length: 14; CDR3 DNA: TGTGCCAGCAGTTACACGATGGAAGGCTCCGAAGCTTTCTTT; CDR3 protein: CASSYTMEGSEAFF
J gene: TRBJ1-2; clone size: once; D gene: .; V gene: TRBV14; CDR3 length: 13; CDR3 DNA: TGTGCCAGCAGCCGTACACGTAACTATGGCTACACCTTC; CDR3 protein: CASSRTRNYGYTF
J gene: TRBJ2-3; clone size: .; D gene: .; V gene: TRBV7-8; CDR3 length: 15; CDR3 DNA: TGTGCCAGCAGCTTAACAGAGGGCATCACAGATACGCAGTATTTT; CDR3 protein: CASSLTEGITDTQYF
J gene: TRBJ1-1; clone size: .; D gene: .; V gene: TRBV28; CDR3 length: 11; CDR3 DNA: TGTGCCAGCAGTACTTACACTGAAGCTTTCTTT; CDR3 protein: CASSTYTEAFF
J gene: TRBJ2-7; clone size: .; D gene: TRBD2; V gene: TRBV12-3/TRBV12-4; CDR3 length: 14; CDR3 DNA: TGTGCCAACAGTCGCATAGCGGGAGGCGGTAAGCAGTACTTC; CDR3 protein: CANSRIAGGGKQYF
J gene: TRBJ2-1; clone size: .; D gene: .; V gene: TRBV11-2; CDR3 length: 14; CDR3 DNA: TGTGCCAGCAGCAAGATGGGGAGCCGGAATGAGCAGCTCTTC; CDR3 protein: CASSKMGSRNEQLF
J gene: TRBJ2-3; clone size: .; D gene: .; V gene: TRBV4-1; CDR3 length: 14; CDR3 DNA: TGCACCAGCAGCCAAGACAGGAACACAGATACGCAGTATTTT; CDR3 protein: CTSSQDRNTDTQYF
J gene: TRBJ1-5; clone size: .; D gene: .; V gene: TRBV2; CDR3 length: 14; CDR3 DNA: TGTGCCAGCAGTGGATCGACGGGGGGACAGCCCCAGCATTTT; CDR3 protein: CASSGSTGGQPQHF
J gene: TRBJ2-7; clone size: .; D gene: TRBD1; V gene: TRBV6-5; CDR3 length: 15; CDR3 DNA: TGTGCCAGCAGGCAGAACTGGGACAGGGCCTACGAGCAGTACTTC; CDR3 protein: CASRQNWDRAYEQYF
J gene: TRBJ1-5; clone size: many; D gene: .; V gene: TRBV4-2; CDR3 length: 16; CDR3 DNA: TGTGCCAGCAGCCTGATTTCTGGGAGAGGGGATCAGCCCCAGCATTTT; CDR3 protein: CASSLISGRGDQPQHF
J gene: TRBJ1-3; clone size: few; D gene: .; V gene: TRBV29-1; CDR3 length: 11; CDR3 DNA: TGCAGCGTTGTTGGTGGAAACACCATATATTTT; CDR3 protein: CSVVGGNTIYF
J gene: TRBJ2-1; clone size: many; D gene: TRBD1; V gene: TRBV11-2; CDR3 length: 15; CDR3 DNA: TGTGCCAGCAGCTTAGCAGGGGGTTCCTACAATGAGCAGTTCTTC; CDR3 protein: CASSLAGGSYNEQFF
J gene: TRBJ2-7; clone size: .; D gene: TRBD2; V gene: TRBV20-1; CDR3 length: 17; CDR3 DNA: TGCAGTGCTAGAGATGGGACCGGGACTAGCGACACCTACGAGCAGTACTTC; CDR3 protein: CSARDGTGTSDTYEQYF
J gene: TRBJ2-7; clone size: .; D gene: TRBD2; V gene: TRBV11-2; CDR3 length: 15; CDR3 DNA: TGTGCCAGCAGCTTAGGGAGGCTAACGGGAGGCGAGCAGTACTTC; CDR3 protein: CASSLGRLTGGEQYF
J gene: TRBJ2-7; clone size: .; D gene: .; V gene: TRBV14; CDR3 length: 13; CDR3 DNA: TGTGCCAGCAGCCGAGATCTAGGGGACGAGCAGTACTTC; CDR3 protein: CASSRDLGDEQYF
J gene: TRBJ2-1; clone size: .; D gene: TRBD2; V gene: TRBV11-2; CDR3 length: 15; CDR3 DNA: TGTGCCAGCAGCTTAGATACGGGAGGTTACAATGAGCACTTCTTC; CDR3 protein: CASSLDTGGYNEHFF
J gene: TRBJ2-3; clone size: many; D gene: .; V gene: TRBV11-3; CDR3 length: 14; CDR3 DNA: TGTGCCAGCAGCTTAGGACCCAGGTCGGTCGACCCGTATTTT; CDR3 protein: CASSLGPRSVDPYF
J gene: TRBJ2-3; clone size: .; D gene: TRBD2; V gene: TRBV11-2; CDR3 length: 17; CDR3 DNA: TGTGCCAGCAGCTTAAGCGGGACCCTCTCTTACACAGGTACGCAGTATTTT; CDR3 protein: CASSLSGTLSYTGTQYF
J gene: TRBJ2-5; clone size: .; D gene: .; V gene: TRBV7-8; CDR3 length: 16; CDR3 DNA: TGTGCCAGCAGCTCCTCTCGGGGACCCACCCAAGAGACCCAGTACTTC; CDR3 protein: CASSSSRGPTQETQYF
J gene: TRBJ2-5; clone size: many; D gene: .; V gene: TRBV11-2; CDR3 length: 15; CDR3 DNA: TGTGCCAGCAGCTTAGATCGGCCAGGGCAAGAGACCCAGTACTTC; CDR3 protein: CASSLDRPGQETQYF
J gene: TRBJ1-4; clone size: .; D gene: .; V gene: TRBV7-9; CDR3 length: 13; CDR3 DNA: TGTGCCAGCAGTTACGGAGTGGATGAAAAACTGTTTTTT; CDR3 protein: CASSYGVDEKLFF
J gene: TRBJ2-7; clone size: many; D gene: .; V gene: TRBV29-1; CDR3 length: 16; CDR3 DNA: TGCAGCGTTGAAGACCGGCAGGGCTCTAATTCCTACGAGCAGTACTTC; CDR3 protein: CSVEDRQGSNSYEQYF
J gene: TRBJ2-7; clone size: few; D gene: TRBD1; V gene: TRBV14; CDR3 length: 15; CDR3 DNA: TGTGCCAGCAGCGAGCAGGGGGCGTTCCGCTACGAGCAATACTTC; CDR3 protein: CASSEQGAFRYEQYF
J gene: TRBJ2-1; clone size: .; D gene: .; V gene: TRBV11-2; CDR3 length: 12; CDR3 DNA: TGTGCCGGCAGCTTGACATGGGATGAGCGGTTCTTC; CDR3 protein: CAGSLTWDERFF
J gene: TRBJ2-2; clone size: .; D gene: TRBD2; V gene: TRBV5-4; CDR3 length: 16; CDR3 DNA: TGTGCCAGCAGCCCGGAAGGGACTACCTTCACCGGGGAGCTGTTTTTT; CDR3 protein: CASSPEGTTFTGELFF
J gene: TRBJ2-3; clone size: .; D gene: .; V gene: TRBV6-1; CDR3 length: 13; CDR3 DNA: TGTGCCAGCAGGGCAAGGGGTTCAGATAGGCAGTATTTT; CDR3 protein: CASRARGSDRQYF
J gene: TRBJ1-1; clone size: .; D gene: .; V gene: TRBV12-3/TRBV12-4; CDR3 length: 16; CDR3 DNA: TGTGCCAACAGTTACACCCCGGCCCTCGAGGGAACTGAAGCTTTCTTT; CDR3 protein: CANSYTPALEGTEAFF
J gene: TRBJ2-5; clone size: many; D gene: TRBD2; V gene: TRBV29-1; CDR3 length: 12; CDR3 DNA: TGCAGCGTTGAAAGAGCGGGGGAGACCCAGTACTTC; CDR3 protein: CSVERAGETQYF
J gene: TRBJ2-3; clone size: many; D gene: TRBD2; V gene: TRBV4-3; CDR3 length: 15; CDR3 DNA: TGCGCCAGCAGCCAAGATGGGACTAGCCGAGATACGCAGTATTTT; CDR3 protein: CASSQDGTSRDTQYF
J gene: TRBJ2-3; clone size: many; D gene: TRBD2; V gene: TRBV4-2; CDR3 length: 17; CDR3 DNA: TGTGCCAGCAGCCAAGCCCGTTCTAGCGGGAGTGAAAATACGCAGTATTTT; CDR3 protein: CASSQARSSGSENTQYF
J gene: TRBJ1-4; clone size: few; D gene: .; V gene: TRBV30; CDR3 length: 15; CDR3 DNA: TGTGCCTGGACCAACGGTGGGATGACTAATGAAAAACTGTTTTTT; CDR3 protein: CAWTNGGMTNEKLFF
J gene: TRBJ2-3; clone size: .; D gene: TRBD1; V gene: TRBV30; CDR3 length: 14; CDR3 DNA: TGTGCCTGGAGCCGGGGACAGGGGGCGAATACGCAGTATTTT; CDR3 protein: CAWSRGQGANTQYF
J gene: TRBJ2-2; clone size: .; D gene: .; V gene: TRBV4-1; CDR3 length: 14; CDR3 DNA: TGCGCCAGCAGCCAAGGGACAGTTGCCGGGGAGCTGTTTTTT; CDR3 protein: CASSQGTVAGELFF
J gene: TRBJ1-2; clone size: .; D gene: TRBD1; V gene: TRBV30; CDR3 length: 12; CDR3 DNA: TGTGCCTGGGGGCCGGGACAGAGAGGCTACACCTTC; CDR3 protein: CAWGPGQRGYTF